These 8 T cell receptor beta chains were sequenced from one sample in a study of T-cell reconstitution after alpha-beta-depleted transplantation in children. A library of TCRbeta sequences, prepared with unique molecular identifiers, was generated. MiXCR, applied by TCRdb to the PCR reads, yields one record per CDR3 protein. The table shows about 540,000 distinct CDR3 sequences, with 27% occurring only once. The source material was PBMCs, sampled before TCRalphabeta/CD19-depleted stem cell transplant. The source of these receptors is a boy under two years old with Wiskott-Aldrich syndrome, due to receive a stem cell transplant.

This clonotype has more than one count but fewer than ten. V is TRBV5-5 and J is TRBJ2-7; TRBD1 agrees at 9 bases. The germline gives CDR1 SGHKS, CDR2 YYEKEE (reference sequence). Trimming removed 5 bases from V and 6 bases from J; junction bases left unmatched: 3. CDR3 length: 12 amino acids. This CDR3 is CASRQGAGEQYF. CDR3 sequence (DNA): TGTGCCAGCAGACAGGGGGCTGGCGAGCAGTACTTC. Full variable domain (outside the CDR3, taken from reference TRBV5-5 and TRBJ2-7): DAGVTQSPTHLIKTRGQQVTLRCSPISGHKSVSWYQQVLGQGPQFIFQYYEKEERGRGNFPDRFSARQFPNYSSELNVNALLLGDSALYLCASRQGAGEQYFGPGTRLTVT.

This clonotype was seen a handful of times. V and J are TRBV7-2 and TRBJ2-1; 8 nucleotides agree with TRBD2. CDR3 length: 15 amino acids. After removal of 1 base from V and 6 bases from J, the junction contained 5 bases not matched to a gene. Per the germline V gene, CDR1 is SGHTA and CDR2 is FQGNSA. CDR3: CASSLGGRKVNEQFF. The CDR3, as DNA: TGTGCCAGCAGCTTAGGCGGGAGGAAGGTCAATGAGCAGTTCTTC. Variable domain in full (rest from reference TRBV7-2 and TRBJ2-1): GAGVSQSPSNKVTEKGKDVELRCDPISGHTALYWYRQSLGQGLEFLIYFQGNSAPDKSGLPSDRFSAERTGGSVSTLTIQRTQQEDSAVYLCASSLGGRKVNEQFFGPGTRLTVL.

V and J are TRBV12-3 or TRBV12-4 and TRBJ1-1; 8 bases match TRBD1. The CDR3 spans 15 residues. Trimming cost V 4 bases and J 1 base; bases outside gene matches: 5. The CDR3 loop is CASSSGQGGNTEAFF. The CDR3 DNA reads TGTGCCAGCAGTTCCGGACAGGGTGGGAACACTGAAGCTTTCTTT.

In its sample, this clonotype was seen a few times. This chain joins TRBV7-9 and TRBJ2-5, with 10 bases lining up with TRBD1. The ends lost 4 bases at V and 3 bases at J; junction bases unmatched: 2. The CDR3 sequence is 14 residues long. CDR1 SEHNR and CDR2 FQNEAQ come from the germline V gene (reference sequence). The CDR3 loop reads CASSWGTGEETQYF. The DNA for the CDR3 is TGTGCCAGCAGCTGGGGGACAGGGGAAGAGACCCAGTACTTC.

As concerns this clonotype: One junction end disagrees with the germline gene, perhaps due to a read error. The chain combines TRBV20-1 with TRBJ2-6; D is uncertain. The germline CDR1 and CDR2 sequences are DFQATT and SNEGSKA (reference sequence). This CDR3 is 15 amino acids long. In DNA, the CDR3 is TGCTGTGCTGGAAGTCGGCTCTCTGGGGCCAACGTCCTGACTTTC. Translated: CCAGSRLSGANVLTF.

The chain employs TRBV24-1 and TRBJ2-2, with a possible D match to TRBD2 (5 bases). The CDR3 is 16 amino acids. Germline loops: CDR1 KGHDR, CDR2 SFDVKD. V lost 4 bases and J lost 0, with 11 bases in between. This CDR3 reads CATSETRRSNTGELFF. The CDR3 DNA reads as TGTGCCACCAGTGAAACTAGGCGTTCGAACACCGGGGAGCTGTTTTTT.

This clonotype turned up a few times. V usage is TRBV5-1 and J usage is TRBJ1-6; D is possibly TRBD1 (6 bases). The CDR3 has 14 amino acids. Trimming removed 4 bases at V and 9 bases at J, with 14 bases between. CDR1 is SGHRS, CDR2 YFSETQ, per germline. CDR3 amino acids: CASSGGGSISPLHF. DNA for the CDR3: TGCGCCAGCAGCGGTGGGGGCAGTATTTCACCCCTCCACTTT.

V is TRBV7-2 and J is TRBJ2-7, with 11 bases aligning to TRBD2. Germline trimming cut 5 bases from V and 3 bases from J; bases unmatched to any gene: 6. There are 15 residues in the CDR3. The V gene's germline CDR1 is SGHTA and CDR2 FQGNSA. CDR3 in amino acids: CASSRDSGRGYEQYF. The DNA for the CDR3 is TGTGCCAGCAGCAGGGATAGCGGGAGGGGCTACGAGCAGTACTTC.